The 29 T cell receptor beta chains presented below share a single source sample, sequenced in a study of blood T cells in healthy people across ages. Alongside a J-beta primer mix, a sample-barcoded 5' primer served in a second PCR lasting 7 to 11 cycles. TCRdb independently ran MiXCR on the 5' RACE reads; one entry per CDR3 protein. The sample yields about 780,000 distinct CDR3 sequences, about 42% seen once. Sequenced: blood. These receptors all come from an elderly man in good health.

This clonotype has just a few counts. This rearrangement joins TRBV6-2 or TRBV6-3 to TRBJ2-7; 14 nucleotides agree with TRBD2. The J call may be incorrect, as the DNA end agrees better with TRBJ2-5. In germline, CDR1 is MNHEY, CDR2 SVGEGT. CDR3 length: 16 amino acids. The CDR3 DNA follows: TGTGCCAGCAGTCCCGGGACTAGCGGGAGTTGGGAGACCCAGTACTTC. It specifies CASSPGTSGSWETQYF.

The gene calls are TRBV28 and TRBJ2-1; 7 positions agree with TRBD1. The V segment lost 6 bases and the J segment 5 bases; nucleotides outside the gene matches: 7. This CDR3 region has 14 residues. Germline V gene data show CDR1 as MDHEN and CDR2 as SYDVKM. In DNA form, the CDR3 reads TGTGCCAGCAGAAGACAGGGCATCGACAATGAGCAGTTCTTC. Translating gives CASRRQGIDNEQFF.

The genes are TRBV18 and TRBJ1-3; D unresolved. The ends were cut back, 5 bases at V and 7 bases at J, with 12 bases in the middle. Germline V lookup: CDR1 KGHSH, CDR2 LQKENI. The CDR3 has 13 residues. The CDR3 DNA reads TGTGCCAGCTCAGCAGGACCACAGAACACCATATATTTT. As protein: CASSAGPQNTIYF.

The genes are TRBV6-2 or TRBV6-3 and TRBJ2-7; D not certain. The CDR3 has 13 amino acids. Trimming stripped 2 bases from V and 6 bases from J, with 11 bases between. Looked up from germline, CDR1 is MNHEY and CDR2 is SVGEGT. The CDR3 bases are TGTGCCAGCAGTTACCCTGGCGTCGGCGAGCAGTACTTC. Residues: CASSYPGVGEQYF.

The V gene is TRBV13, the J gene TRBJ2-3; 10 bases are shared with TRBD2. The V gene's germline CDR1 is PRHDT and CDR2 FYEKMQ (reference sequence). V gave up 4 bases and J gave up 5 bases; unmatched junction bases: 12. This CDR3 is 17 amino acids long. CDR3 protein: CASSSTRLAGEQDTQYF. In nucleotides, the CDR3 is TGTGCCAGCAGCTCAACCCGGCTAGCGGGGGAACAAGATACGCAGTATTTT. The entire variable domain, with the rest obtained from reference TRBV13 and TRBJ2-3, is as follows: AAGVIQSPRHLIKEKRETATLKCYPIPRHDTVYWYQQGPGQDPQFLISFYEKMQSDKGSIPDRFSAQQFSDYHSELNMSSLELGDSALYFCASSSTRLAGEQDTQYFGPGTRLTVL.

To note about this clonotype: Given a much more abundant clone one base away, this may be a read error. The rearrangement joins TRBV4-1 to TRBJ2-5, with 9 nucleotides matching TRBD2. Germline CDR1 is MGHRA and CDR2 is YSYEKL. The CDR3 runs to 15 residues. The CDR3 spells CTSSREAGGQETQYF. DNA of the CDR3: TGCACCAGCAGCCGGGAAGCGGGAGGCCAAGAGACCCAGTACTTC.

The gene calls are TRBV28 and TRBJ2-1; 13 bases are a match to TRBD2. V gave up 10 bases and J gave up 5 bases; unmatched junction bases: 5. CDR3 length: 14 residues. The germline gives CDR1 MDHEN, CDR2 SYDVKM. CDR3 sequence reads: CATGTSGINNEQFF. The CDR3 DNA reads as TGTGCCACCGGGACTAGCGGGATTAACAATGAGCAGTTCTTC.

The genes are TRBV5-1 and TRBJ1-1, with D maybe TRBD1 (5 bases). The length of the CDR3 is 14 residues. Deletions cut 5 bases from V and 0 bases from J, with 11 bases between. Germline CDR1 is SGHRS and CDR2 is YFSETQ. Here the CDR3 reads CASSGGALNTEAFF. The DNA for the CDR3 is TGCGCCAGCAGTGGCGGGGCTCTGAACACTGAAGCTTTCTTT.

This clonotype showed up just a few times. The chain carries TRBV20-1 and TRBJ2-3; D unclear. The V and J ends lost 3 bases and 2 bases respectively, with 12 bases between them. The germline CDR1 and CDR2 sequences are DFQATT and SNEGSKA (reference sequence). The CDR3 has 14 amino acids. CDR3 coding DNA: TGCAGTGCTAGTCGGACGTCAACCACAGATACGCAGTATTTT. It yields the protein CSASRTSTTDTQYF.

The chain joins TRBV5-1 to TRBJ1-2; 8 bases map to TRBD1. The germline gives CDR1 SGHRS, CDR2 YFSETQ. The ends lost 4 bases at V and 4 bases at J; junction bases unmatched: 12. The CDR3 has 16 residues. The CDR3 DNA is TGCGCCAGCAGCGAAACCGGGACAGGTCTGACCTATGGCTACACCTTC. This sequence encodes CASSETGTGLTYGYTF.

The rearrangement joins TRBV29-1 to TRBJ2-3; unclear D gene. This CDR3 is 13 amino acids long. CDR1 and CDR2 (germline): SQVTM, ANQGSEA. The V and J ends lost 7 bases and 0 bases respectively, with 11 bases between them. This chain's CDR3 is CSAHTASTDTQYF. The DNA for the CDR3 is TGCAGCGCGCACACGGCTAGCACAGATACGCAGTATTTT.

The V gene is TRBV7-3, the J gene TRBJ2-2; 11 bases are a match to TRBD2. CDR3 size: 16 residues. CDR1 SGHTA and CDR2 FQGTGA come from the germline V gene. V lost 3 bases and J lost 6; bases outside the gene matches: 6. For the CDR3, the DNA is TGTGCCAGCAGCTTCAAACTAGCGGGAGCCGCCGGGGAGCTGTTTTTT. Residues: CASSFKLAGAAGELFF.

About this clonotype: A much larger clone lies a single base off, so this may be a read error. CDR3 DNA sequence: TGCAGCTCCGGGGGGACTAGCGGCTACAATGGGCAGTTCTTC. Protein product: CSSGGTSGYNGQFF. The chain has TRBV29-1 and TRBJ2-1; 11 positions agree with TRBD2. The germline V gene has CDR1 SQVTM and CDR2 ANQGSEA. CDR3 length: 14 amino acids.

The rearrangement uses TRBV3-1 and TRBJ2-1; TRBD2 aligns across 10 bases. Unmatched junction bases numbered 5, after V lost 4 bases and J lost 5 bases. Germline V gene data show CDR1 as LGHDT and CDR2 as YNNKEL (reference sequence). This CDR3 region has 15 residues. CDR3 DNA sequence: TGTGCCAGCAGCCGTGCTAGCGGGAGCAACAATGAGCAGTTCTTC. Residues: CASSRASGSNNEQFF.

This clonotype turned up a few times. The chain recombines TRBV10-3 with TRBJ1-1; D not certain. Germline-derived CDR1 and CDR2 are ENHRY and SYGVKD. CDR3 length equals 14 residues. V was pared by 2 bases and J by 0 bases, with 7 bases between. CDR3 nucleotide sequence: TGTGCCATCAGTGAGGCCCGGTTGAACACTGAAGCTTTCTTT. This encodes CAISEARLNTEAFF.

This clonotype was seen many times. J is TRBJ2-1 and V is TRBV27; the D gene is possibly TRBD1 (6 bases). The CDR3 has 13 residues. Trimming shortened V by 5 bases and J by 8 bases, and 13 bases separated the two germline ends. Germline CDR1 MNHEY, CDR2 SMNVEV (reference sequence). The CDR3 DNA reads TGTGCCAGCAGTCAACAGGGTATCGATGAGCAGTTCTTC. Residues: CASSQQGIDEQFF.

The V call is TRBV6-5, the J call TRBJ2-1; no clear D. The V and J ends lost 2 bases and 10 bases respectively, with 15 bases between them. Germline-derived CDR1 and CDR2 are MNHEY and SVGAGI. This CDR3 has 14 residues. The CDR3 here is CASSYGMGIYEQFF. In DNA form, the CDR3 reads TGTGCCAGCAGTTACGGGATGGGGATTTACGAGCAGTTCTTC.

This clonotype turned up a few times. The CDR3 region is CASSGTSSNEQFF. CDR3 DNA: TGCGCCAGCAGCGGAACTAGCTCCAATGAGCAGTTCTTC. V usage is TRBV5-1 and J usage is TRBJ2-1; TRBD2 might be the D (6 bases). The CDR3 covers 13 residues. V was shortened by 4 bases and J by 6 bases, with 11 bases between the two germline ends. Germline loops: CDR1 SGHRS, CDR2 YFSETQ.

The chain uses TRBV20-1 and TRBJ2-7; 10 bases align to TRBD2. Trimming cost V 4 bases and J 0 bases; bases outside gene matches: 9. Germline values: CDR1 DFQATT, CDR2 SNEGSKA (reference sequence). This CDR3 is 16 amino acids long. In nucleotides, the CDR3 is TGCAGTGCTAAGGGCCTAGCGGGAGTCAGCTCCTACGAGCAGTACTTC. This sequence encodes CSAKGLAGVSSYEQYF.

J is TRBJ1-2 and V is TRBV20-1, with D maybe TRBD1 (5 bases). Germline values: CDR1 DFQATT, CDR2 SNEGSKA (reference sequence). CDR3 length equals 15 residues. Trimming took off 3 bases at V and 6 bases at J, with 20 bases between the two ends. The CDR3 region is CSARGVGGADHGYTF. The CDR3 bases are TGCAGTGCTAGGGGGGTAGGAGGGGCCGATCATGGCTACACCTTC.

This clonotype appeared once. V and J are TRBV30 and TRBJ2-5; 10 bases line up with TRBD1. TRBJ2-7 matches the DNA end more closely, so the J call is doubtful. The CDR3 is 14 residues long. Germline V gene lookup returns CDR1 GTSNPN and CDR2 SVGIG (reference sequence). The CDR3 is CAWSGGQGYYEQYF. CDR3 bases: TGTGCCTGGAGTGGGGGACAGGGGTACTACGAGCAGTACTTC.

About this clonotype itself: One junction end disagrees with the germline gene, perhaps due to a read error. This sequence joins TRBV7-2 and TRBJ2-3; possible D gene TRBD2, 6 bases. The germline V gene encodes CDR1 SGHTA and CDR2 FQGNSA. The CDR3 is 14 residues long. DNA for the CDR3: TGTGCCAGCAGCTTAGCGGGAGGAGCAGATACGCGGTATTTT. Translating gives CASSLAGGADTRYF.

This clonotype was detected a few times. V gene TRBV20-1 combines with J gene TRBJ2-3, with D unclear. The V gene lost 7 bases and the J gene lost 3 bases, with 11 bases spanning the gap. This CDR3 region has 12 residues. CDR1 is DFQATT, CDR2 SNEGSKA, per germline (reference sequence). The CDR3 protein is CSGAKETDTQYF. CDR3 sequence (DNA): TGCAGTGGGGCCAAAGAAACAGATACGCAGTATTTT.

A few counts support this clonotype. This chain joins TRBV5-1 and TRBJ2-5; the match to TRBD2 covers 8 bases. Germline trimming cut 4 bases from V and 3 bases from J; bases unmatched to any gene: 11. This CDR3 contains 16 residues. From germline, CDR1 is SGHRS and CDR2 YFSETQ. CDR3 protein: CASSPGGGRRKETQYF. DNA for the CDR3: TGCGCCAGCAGCCCGGGCGGCGGGAGGAGAAAAGAGACCCAGTACTTC.

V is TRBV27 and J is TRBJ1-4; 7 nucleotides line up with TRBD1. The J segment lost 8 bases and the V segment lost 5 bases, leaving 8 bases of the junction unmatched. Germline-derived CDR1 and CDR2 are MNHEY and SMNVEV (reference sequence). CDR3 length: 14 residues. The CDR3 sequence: CASSLLQTGEKLFF. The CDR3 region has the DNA TGTGCCAGCAGTCTTCTCCAGACAGGGGAAAAACTGTTTTTT.

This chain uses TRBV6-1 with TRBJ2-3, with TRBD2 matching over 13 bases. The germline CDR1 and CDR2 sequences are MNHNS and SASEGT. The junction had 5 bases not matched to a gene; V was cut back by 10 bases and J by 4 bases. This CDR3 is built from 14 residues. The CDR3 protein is CATRTSGGADTQYF. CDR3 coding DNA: TGTGCCACCAGGACTAGCGGGGGTGCAGATACGCAGTATTTT.

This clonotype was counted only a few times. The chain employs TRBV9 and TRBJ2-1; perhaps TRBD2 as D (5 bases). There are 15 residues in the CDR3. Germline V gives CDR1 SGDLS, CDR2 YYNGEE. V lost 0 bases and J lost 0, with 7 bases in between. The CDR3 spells CASSVVGNSYNEQFF. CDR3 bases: TGTGCCAGCAGCGTAGTCGGGAACTCCTACAATGAGCAGTTCTTC.

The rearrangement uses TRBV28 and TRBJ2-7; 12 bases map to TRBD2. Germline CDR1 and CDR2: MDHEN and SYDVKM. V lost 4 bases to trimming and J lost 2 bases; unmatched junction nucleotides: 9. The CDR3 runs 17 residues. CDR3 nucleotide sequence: TGTGCCAGCAGTTCCACCCGGACTAGCGGGATACCCTACGAGCAGTACTTC. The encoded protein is CASSSTRTSGIPYEQYF.

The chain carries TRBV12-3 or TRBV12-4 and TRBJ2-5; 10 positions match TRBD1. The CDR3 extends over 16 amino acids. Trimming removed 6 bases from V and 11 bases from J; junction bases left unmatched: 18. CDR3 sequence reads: CASRWDRGQLGDEQYF. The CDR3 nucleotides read TGTGCCAGCAGATGGGACAGGGGACAGTTGGGCGATGAGCAGTACTTC.